This TCR beta chain stems from a study of T cells in Graves' hyperthyroidism and ophthalmopathy. General study points: Blood samples included most of the expanded thyroid clonotypes exceeding 0.001.

From roughly 9.2 ml of fresh peripheral blood, PBMCs were isolated. Germline CDR1 and CDR2: SGHRS and YFSETQ. This CDR3 is built from 15 residues. Trimming left V 4 bases short and J 0 bases short, with 12 bases between. A word on this clonotype: Its target is not known.

Amplified TCR beta CDR3 regions came from RNA transcripts. The HTBI primer set served for first-round RT-PCR of the TCR CDR3. Using its own MiXCR run on the multiplex PCR reads, TCRdb lists one record per CDR3 protein. The profile shows 300,000 or so distinct CDR3 sequences, about a sixth of them singletons. V and J are TRBV5-1 and TRBJ2-3; perhaps TRBD1 as D (5 bases). The sequenced material came from blood. This clonotype was obtained from a woman aged 55-69 years with Graves' ophthalmopathy. CDR3 loop: CASSKDTSSTDTQYF. The CDR3 nucleotides are TGCGCCAGCAGCAAGGACACATCTAGCACAGATACGCAGTATTTT.